This TCR beta chain was documented in a study of blood T cells in healthy people across ages. Notes on the study in general: In long-lived donors, naive CD4+ cell counts and diversity exceeded those of aged donors. Conclusively comparing naive with antigen-experienced cells was impossible with unsorted PBMCs.

For the second PCR, which ran for roughly 6 to 12 cycles, a sample-barcoded 5' primer and a J-beta primer mix were used. Each cDNA was tagged by a template-switch adaptor containing 12 random nucleotides. TCRdb redid the calling of the 5' RACE reads with MiXCR, one entry per CDR3 protein. The sample contains 1,100,000 or so distinct CDR3 sequences, 35% to 55% of which appear only once. A note on this clonotype: The antigen is unknown. Its ends do not fully match the called genes, so a read error is possible.

The CDR3 sequence is 17 residues long. Germline V gene data show CDR1 as DFQATT and CDR2 as SNEGSKA (reference sequence). The clonotype originates from a woman aged 60-75 years in good health. The chain combines TRBV20-1 with TRBJ2-1; TRBD2 is a possible D gene (6 bases). Sequencing was performed on blood. The CDR3 region is CSARETKDWLAGSEQLF. CDR3 sequence (DNA): TGCAGTGCTAGAGAAACCAAGGACTGGCTCGCGGGGAGTGAGCAGTTATTC.